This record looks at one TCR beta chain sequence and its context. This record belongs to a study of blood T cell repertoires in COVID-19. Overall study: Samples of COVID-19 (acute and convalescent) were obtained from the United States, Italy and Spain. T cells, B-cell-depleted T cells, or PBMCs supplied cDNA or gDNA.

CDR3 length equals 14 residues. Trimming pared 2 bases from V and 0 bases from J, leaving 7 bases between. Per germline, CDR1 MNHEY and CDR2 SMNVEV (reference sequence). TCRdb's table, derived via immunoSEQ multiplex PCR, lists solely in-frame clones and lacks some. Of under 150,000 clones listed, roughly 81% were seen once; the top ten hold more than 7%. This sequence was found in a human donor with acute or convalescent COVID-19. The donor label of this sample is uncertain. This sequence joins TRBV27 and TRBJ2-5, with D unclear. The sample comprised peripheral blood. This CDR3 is CASSLVPYQETQYF. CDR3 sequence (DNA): TGTGCCAGCAGTTTAGTTCCATACCAAGAGACCCAGTACTTC.